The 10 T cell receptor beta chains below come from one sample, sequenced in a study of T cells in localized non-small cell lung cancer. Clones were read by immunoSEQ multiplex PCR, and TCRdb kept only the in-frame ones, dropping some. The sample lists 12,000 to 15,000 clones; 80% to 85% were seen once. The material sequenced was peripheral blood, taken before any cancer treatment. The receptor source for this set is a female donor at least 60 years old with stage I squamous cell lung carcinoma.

The CDR3 DNA sequence: TGCAGTGCTAGAGTAGATTATGGCTACACCTTC. Protein: CSARVDYGYTF. The chain recombines TRBV20-1 with TRBJ1-2; no reliable D call. V was cut by 1 base and J by 5 bases, with 5 bases left in between. The germline gives CDR1 DFQATT, CDR2 SNEGSKA (reference sequence). This CDR3 has 11 amino acids.

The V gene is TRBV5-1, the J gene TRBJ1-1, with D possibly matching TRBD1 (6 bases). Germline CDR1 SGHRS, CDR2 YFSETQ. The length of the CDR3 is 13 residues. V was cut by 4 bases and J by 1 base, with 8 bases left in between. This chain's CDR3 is CASSQGQNTEAFF. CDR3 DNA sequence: TGCGCCAGCAGCCAGGGACAGAACACTGAAGCTTTCTTT.

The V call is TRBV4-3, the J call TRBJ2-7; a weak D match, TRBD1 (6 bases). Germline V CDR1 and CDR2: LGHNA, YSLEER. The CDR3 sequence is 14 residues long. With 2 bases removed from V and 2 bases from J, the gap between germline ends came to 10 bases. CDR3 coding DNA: TGCGCCAGCAGCCAACTCACAGGGACCTACGAGCAGTACTTC. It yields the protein CASSQLTGTYEQYF.

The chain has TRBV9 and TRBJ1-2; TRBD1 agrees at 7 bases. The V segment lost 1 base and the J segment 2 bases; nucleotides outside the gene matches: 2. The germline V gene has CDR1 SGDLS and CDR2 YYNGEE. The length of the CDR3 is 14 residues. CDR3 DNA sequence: TGTGCCAGCAGCGTACTGGGACAGAACTATGGCTACACCTTC. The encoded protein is CASSVLGQNYGYTF.

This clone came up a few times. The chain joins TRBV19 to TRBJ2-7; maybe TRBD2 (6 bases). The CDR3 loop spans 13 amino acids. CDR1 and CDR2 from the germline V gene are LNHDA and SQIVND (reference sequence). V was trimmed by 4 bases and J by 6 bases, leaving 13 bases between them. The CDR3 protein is CASSTGLLGEQYF. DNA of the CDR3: TGTGCCAGTAGTACGGGACTCCTCGGCGAGCAGTACTTC.

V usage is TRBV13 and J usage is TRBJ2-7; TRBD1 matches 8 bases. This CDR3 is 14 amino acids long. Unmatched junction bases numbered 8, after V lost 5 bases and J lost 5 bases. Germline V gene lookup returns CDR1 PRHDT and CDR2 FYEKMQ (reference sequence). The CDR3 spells CASSVRTGTHEQYF. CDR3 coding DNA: TGTGCCAGCAGCGTCCGGACAGGGACCCACGAGCAGTACTTC.

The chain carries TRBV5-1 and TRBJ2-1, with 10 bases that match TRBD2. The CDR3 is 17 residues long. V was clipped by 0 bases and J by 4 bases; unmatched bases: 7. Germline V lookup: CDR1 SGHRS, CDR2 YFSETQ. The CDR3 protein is CASSLGGTSGAYNEQFF. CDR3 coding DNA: TGCGCCAGCAGCTTGGGCGGAACTAGCGGGGCTTACAATGAGCAGTTCTTC.

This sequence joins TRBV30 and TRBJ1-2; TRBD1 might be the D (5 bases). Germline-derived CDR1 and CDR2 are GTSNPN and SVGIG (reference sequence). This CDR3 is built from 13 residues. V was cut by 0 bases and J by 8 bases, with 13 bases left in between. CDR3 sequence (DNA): TGTGCCTGGAGTGTTGGCGGGGCTGGAGGCTACACCTTC. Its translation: CAWSVGGAGGYTF.

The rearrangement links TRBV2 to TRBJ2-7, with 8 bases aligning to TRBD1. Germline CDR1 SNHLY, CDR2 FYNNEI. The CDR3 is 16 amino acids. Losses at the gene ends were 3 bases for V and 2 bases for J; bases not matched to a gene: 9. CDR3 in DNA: TGTGCCAGCAGTGATGGCCAGGACAGGGCCGCCTACGAGCAGTACTTC. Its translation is CASSDGQDRAAYEQYF.

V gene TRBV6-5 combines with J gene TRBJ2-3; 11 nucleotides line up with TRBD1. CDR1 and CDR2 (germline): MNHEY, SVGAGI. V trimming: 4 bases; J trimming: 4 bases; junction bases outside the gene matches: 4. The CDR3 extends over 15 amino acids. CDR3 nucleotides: TGTGCCAGCAGTTCCGGGACAGGGGGAGCAGATACGCAGTATTTT. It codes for CASSSGTGGADTQYF.